Given below is one T cell receptor (beta chain) in context. Its antigen is unknown. This specimen belongs to a study of cytomegalovirus exposure and HLA in healthy donors. Study outcomes and limitations: Earlier analysis looked at TCR beta V segments, and most were productive about 90% or about 30% of the time. Sequencing likely caused a cluster of highly shared sequence variants. Later on, an analysis tied approximately 17,000 TCR beta sequences to HLA alleles at 0.05 false discovery rate.

CDR3 length: 13 amino acids. The ends were cut back, 2 bases at V and 4 bases at J, with 9 bases in the middle. The germline CDR1 and CDR2 sequences are SGDLS and YYNGEE. The PCR used 60 Vbeta and 13 Jbeta primers. Profiled with immunoSEQ multiplex PCR; TCRdb holds only in-frame clones, not every one. The sample holds more than 150,000 clones, less than 80% seen once. V usage is TRBV9 and J usage is TRBJ1-1; tentatively, D is TRBD1 (5 bases). The sample was PBMCs. This receptor was identified in a man younger than 30 in good health and CMV-seronegative. CDR3 DNA sequence: TGTGCCAGCAGCGTGGGGGGAGCCACTGAAGCTTTCTTT. Translated: CASSVGGATEAFF.